This is a list of T cell receptor beta chains from one sample in a study of blood T cell repertoires in COVID-19. TCRdb's copy holds only in-frame clones and misses some; the assay was immunoSEQ multiplex PCR. This sample carries 150,000 or so clones, over 80% of them seen once, and the ten largest clones take over 5%. Sequencing was done on a sample of PBMCs or T cells enriched from blood (not recorded which). The receptors were gathered from a man in his sixties or seventies who had been exposed to COVID-19. Each CDR3 is given with its conserved first and last residue. A D gene is named only where the DNA matches it firmly. Not all rows give a size; the values are once, few, many and, for expanded clones, a class.

J gene	D gene	clone size	V gene	CDR3 protein	CDR3 DNA
TRBJ2-7	TRBD2	NA	TRBV28	CASSSTGTTREQYF	TGTGCCAGCAGTTCCACCGGGACTACACGCGAGCAGTACTTC
TRBJ1-2	TRBD1	NA	TRBV12-3/TRBV12-4	CAIGTGHGYTF	TGTGCCATCGGGACAGGGCACGGCTACACCTTC
TRBJ2-7	TRBD2	NA	TRBV6-2/TRBV6-3	CASSYTESGSRYEQYF	TGTGCCAGCAGTTACACCGAGAGCGGGAGTAGGTACGAGCAGTACTTC
TRBJ2-7	TRBD2	NA	TRBV11-2	CASSAGLAGGPHHEQYF	TGTGCCAGCAGCGCTGGACTAGCGGGGGGGCCTCACCACGAGCAGTACTTC
TRBJ1-1	NA	NA	TRBV9	CASSSGGANTEAFF	TGTGCCAGCAGCTCCGGGGGGGCCAACACTGAAGCTTTCTTT
TRBJ1-3	TRBD1	NA	TRBV6-5	CASSPDRAGNTIYF	TGTGCCAGCAGTCCAGACAGGGCCGGAAACACCATATATTTT
TRBJ2-5	NA	NA	TRBV5-1	CASSWRATRPQETQYF	TGCGCCAGCAGCTGGCGGGCCACACGGCCGCAAGAGACCCAGTACTTC
TRBJ2-5	NA	NA	TRBV5-4	CASSLRQETQYF	TGTGCCAGCAGCCTCAGACAAGAGACCCAGTACTTC
TRBJ2-1	NA	NA	TRBV4-1	CASSHQNRLITNEQFF	TGCGCCAGCAGCCACCAGAACCGACTGATTACCAATGAGCAGTTCTTC
TRBJ2-1	NA	NA	TRBV5-1	CASSLQLYNEQFF	TGCGCCAGCAGCCTACAGCTCTACAATGAGCAGTTCTTC
TRBJ2-6	TRBD1	NA	TRBV2	CASTPGQGASGANVLTF	TGTGCCAGTACTCCGGGACAGGGGGCGTCTGGGGCCAACGTCCTGACTTTC
TRBJ1-5	NA	NA	TRBV25-1	CASSEGRSNQPQHF	TGTGCCAGCAGTGAAGGGAGGAGCAATCAGCCCCAGCATTTT
TRBJ2-1	TRBD2	NA	TRBV6-4	CASSTRGGRAWNEQFF	TGTGCCAGCAGTACGCGGGGCGGGAGGGCGTGGAATGAGCAGTTCTTC
TRBJ2-7	TRBD2	NA	TRBV4-1	CASSPVEVASGSRGYEQYF	TGCGCCAGCAGCCCGGTAGAGGTGGCTAGCGGGAGTAGAGGCTACGAGCAGTACTTC
TRBJ2-3	TRBD2	NA	TRBV7-8	CASSFELAFTDTQYF	TGTGCCAGCAGCTTCGAACTAGCGTTCACAGATACGCAGTATTTT
TRBJ1-6	NA	once	TRBV2	CASSPRRTADNSPLHF	TGTGCCAGCAGCCCCCGGAGAACGGCTGATAATTCACCCCTCCACTTT
TRBJ1-2	NA	NA	TRBV5-6	CASTPPQTSARAGYGYTF	TGTGCCAGCACCCCCCCCCAAACCAGTGCGAGGGCTGGCTATGGCTACACCTTC
TRBJ2-2	TRBD1	NA	TRBV7-6	CASSPPRGRGGELFF	TGTGCCAGCAGCCCACCCAGGGGGCGTGGCGGGGAGCTGTTTTTT
TRBJ2-5	NA	few	TRBV28	CASSLTGGGQETQYF	TGTGCCAGCAGTTTAACAGGGGGAGGGCAAGAGACCCAGTACTTC
TRBJ2-1	TRBD2	NA	TRBV4-3	CASSHDSGGRNNEQFF	TGCGCCAGCAGCCATGATAGCGGGGGGAGGAACAATGAGCAGTTCTTC
TRBJ1-2	TRBD1	once	TRBV5-1	CASSTQGADYGYTF	TGCGCCAGCAGCACACAGGGGGCCGACTATGGCTACACCTTC
TRBJ2-7	TRBD1	NA	TRBV27	CASSLRQGFEQYF	TGTGCCAGCAGTTTAAGACAGGGCTTCGAGCAGTACTTC
TRBJ2-2	TRBD1	NA	TRBV13	CASSPIQGTGVLFF	TGTGCCAGCAGCCCCATCCAGGGGACAGGGGTGCTGTTTTTT
TRBJ1-2	TRBD1	NA	TRBV30	CAWSVLGTGDGYTF	TGTGCCTGGAGTGTACTTGGGACAGGGGATGGCTACACCTTC
TRBJ1-6	TRBD1	once	TRBV9	CASSGDRGLASPLHF	TGTGCCAGCAGCGGGGACAGGGGGCTGGCTTCACCCCTCCACTTT
TRBJ1-1	TRBD1	NA	TRBV25-1	CASSAWGRGVNTEAFF	TGTGCCAGCAGTGCCTGGGGCAGGGGGGTGAACACTGAAGCTTTCTTT
TRBJ2-1	NA	NA	TRBV5-1	CASSLGRDNEQFF	TGCGCCAGCAGCTTGGGGCGGGACAATGAGCAGTTCTTC
TRBJ2-5	NA	NA	TRBV7-2	CASSPGGWYEAQYF	TGTGCCAGCAGCCCCGGCGGGTGGTATGAGGCCCAGTACTTC
TRBJ1-2	NA	NA	TRBV23-1	CASSQSPRQRGYTF	TGCGCCAGCAGTCAATCTCCGAGACAGCGAGGCTACACCTTC
TRBJ1-5	NA	NA	TRBV6-2/TRBV6-3	CASSPWTADSNQPQHF	TGTGCCAGCAGCCCATGGACAGCCGATAGCAATCAGCCCCAGCATTTT
TRBJ2-3	TRBD2	NA	TRBV9	CASSAGLAEPDTQYF	TGTGCCAGCAGCGCGGGACTAGCGGAACCAGATACGCAGTATTTT
TRBJ1-4	TRBD1	NA	TRBV5-1	CASSLDAGGQPGEKLFF	TGCGCCAGCAGCTTGGATGCAGGGGGCCAACCTGGCGAAAAACTGTTTTTT
TRBJ1-4	NA	NA	TRBV28	CASSLAGYGEKLFF	TGTGCCAGCAGTTTAGCAGGGTATGGTGAAAAACTGTTTTTT
TRBJ2-7	TRBD2	NA	TRBV11-3	CASSLGGSGASYEQYF	TGTGCCAGCAGCTTAGGGGGTAGCGGGGCCTCCTACGAGCAGTACTTC
TRBJ2-3	NA	NA	TRBV3-1/TRBV3-2	CASSLRVRGVTDTQYF	TGTGCCAGCAGTCTAAGGGTACGCGGGGTCACAGATACGCAGTATTTT
TRBJ2-1	NA	NA	TRBV5-1	CASLGGLNEQFF	TGCGCCAGCTTGGGAGGCCTCAATGAGCAGTTCTTC
TRBJ2-5	TRBD1	NA	TRBV19	CASSIVQGLKQETQYF	TGTGCCAGTAGTATAGTACAGGGGCTGAAACAAGAGACCCAGTACTTC
TRBJ2-7	TRBD2	NA	TRBV19	CASSILAGPYEQYF	TGTGCCAGTAGTATACTAGCGGGGCCCTACGAGCAGTACTTC
TRBJ1-2	TRBD1	NA	TRBV28	CASSLRDRDGYTF	TGTGCCAGCAGTTTAAGGGACAGGGACGGCTACACCTTC
TRBJ1-2	TRBD1	NA	TRBV6-5	CASSKQGADYGYTF	TGTGCCAGCAGTAAACAGGGGGCGGACTATGGCTACACCTTC
TRBJ1-5	NA	NA	TRBV19	CASSMGDLSPNQPQHF	TGTGCCAGTAGCATGGGAGACCTCTCACCCAATCAGCCCCAGCATTTT
TRBJ1-4	NA	NA	TRBV5-8	CASSLAWRDEKLFF	TGTGCCAGCAGCTTGGCCTGGAGGGATGAAAAACTGTTTTTT
TRBJ2-7	TRBD1	few	TRBV25-1	CASSRDRGYEQYF	TGTGCCAGCAGTAGGGACAGGGGCTACGAGCAGTACTTC
TRBJ2-7	TRBD2	NA	TRBV7-2	CASSLAATGGTYEQYF	TGTGCCAGCAGCTTAGCGGCGACGGGGGGAACCTACGAGCAGTACTTC
TRBJ1-1	NA	NA	TRBV5-1	CASRVQGNTEAFF	TGCGCCAGCAGAGTCCAGGGGAACACTGAAGCTTTCTTT